Each of the 30 T cell receptor beta chains below was sequenced from the same sample in a study of cytomegalovirus exposure and HLA in healthy donors. Amplification used 60 Vbeta primers and 13 Jbeta primers. Assay: immunoSEQ multiplex PCR; the TCRdb copy retains only in-frame clones and omits some. This sample has about 160,000 clones; 77% occur once, and the top ten carry around 2.5%. The sequencing sample was made of PBMCs. These receptor sequences come from a woman between 35 and 50 years old in good health and CMV-seropositive.

The chain joins TRBV30 to TRBJ2-5; maybe TRBD2 (7 bases). The V gene's germline CDR1 is GTSNPN and CDR2 SVGIG (reference sequence). The CDR3 totals 15 residues. Trimming left V 3 bases short and J 5 bases short, with 19 bases between. This CDR3 is CAWSVYREGSETQYF. The DNA of the CDR3 is TGTGCCTGGAGCGTATACAGGGAGGGCTCTGAGACCCAGTACTTC.

The chain carries TRBV2 and TRBJ2-7, with 14 bases aligning to TRBD2. This CDR3 region has 16 residues. The germline V gene encodes CDR1 SNHLY and CDR2 FYNNEI. V was clipped by 2 bases and J by 4 bases; unmatched bases: 4. CDR3 sequence: CASSEIGTSGSYEQYF. Written as DNA, the CDR3 is TGTGCCAGCAGTGAAATAGGGACTAGCGGGAGTTACGAGCAGTACTTC.

The J gene is TRBJ1-1, the V gene TRBV28; 7 bases line up with TRBD1. Germline CDR1 is MDHEN and CDR2 is SYDVKM. The J segment lost 6 bases and the V segment lost 8 bases, leaving 9 bases of the junction unmatched. This CDR3 is 13 amino acids long. Written as DNA, the CDR3 is TGTGCCAGCTGGGACAGAGGCCGGCCTGAAGCTTTCTTT. Translating it yields CASWDRGRPEAFF.

On this clone: Other DNA sequences of this sample code for an identical CDR3. The chain carries TRBV9 and TRBJ2-3; 7 bases agree with TRBD2. The V segment lost 0 bases and the J segment 2 bases; nucleotides outside the gene matches: 6. The CDR3 contains 16 residues. Germline V gives CDR1 SGDLS, CDR2 YYNGEE. The CDR3 DNA reads TGTGCCAGCAGCGTAGGGGCTAGCGGTTCCACAGATACGCAGTATTTT. Amino acids: CASSVGASGSTDTQYF.

This clone was picked up a small number of times. The chain carries TRBV10-2 and TRBJ2-3, with D tentatively TRBD1 (6 bases). V lost 2 bases and J lost 6, with 9 bases in between. This CDR3 contains 13 residues. The germline gives CDR1 WSHSY, CDR2 SAAADI. The CDR3 region is CASSERGMDTQYF. The CDR3 DNA reads as TGCGCCAGCAGTGAGAGGGGGATGGATACGCAGTATTTT.

V usage is TRBV7-2 and J usage is TRBJ1-2, with 8 bases lining up with TRBD1. The V and J ends lost 4 bases and 3 bases, in that order; junction bases with no gene match: 4. Germline lookup yields CDR1 SGHTA and CDR2 FQGNSA. This CDR3 has 14 residues. CDR3 region: CASSSSDRDYGYTF. The CDR3 DNA follows: TGTGCCAGCAGCTCCTCGGACAGGGACTATGGCTACACCTTC.

This clone came up a few times. This sequence joins TRBV19 and TRBJ2-6; no clear D gene. Germline V lookup: CDR1 LNHDA, CDR2 SQIVND (reference sequence). V was shortened by 7 bases and J by 5 bases, with 12 bases between the two germline ends. The CDR3 consists of 14 residues. The CDR3 nucleotides are TGTGCCAGTACTTCAGGTAGTTGGGCCAACGTCCTGACTTTC. Residues: CASTSGSWANVLTF.

In this sample, this clone turned up a few times. This chain joins TRBV11-2 and TRBJ2-7; possibly TRBD1 for D (6 bases). The CDR3 contains 14 residues. Germline loops: CDR1 SGHAT, CDR2 FQNNGV. The germline V and J ends were trimmed by 8 bases and 2 bases, with 16 bases remaining between them. CDR3 sequence reads: CASGRGLLTYEQYF. In nucleotides, the CDR3 is TGTGCCAGCGGCAGGGGCCTGTTAACCTACGAGCAGTACTTC.

This clone was seen a few times. This chain connects TRBV30 to TRBJ1-4; D ambiguous. V gave up 5 bases and J gave up 10 bases, with 17 bases separating them. There are 13 residues in the CDR3. The germline V gene encodes CDR1 GTSNPN and CDR2 SVGIG (reference sequence). The CDR3 loop reads CAWGIGRYGKLFF. The CDR3 DNA reads TGTGCCTGGGGTATAGGGAGATACGGAAAACTGTTTTTT.

The chain links TRBV4-1 to TRBJ2-7; maybe TRBD1 (6 bases). V was pared by 3 bases and J by 7 bases, with 7 bases between. Germline CDR1 and CDR2: MGHRA and YSYEKL. The CDR3 covers 11 residues. The CDR3 spells CASSHGQEQYF. CDR3 in DNA: TGCGCCAGCAGCCATGGACAGGAGCAGTACTTC.

This clone was seen only a few times. The CDR3 DNA is TGTGCCAGCAGCCCCCTTCGGGGAGGAACTGAAGCTTTCTTT. Its protein product is CASSPLRGGTEAFF. The chain uses TRBV5-6 and TRBJ1-1; D uncertain. Trimming shortened V by 4 bases and J by 5 bases, and 15 bases separated the two germline ends. CDR3 length: 14 residues. The germline V gene has CDR1 SGHDT and CDR2 YYEEEE.

The gene calls are TRBV28 and TRBJ1-2; D is ambiguous. This CDR3 comprises 13 residues. V lost 11 bases and J 8 bases, leaving 21 bases between the germline ends. The V gene's germline CDR1 is MDHEN and CDR2 SYDVKM. The CDR3 region has the DNA TGTGCCTGCCACAGTTTAGGCAGAGGGGGCTACACCTTC. Translated, it gives CACHSLGRGGYTF.

The table lists this clone with a count of one. This chain uses TRBV9 with TRBJ2-1; 9 nucleotides match TRBD1. The CDR3 is 15 amino acids. Germline loops: CDR1 SGDLS, CDR2 YYNGEE. V was pared by 0 bases and J by 6 bases, with 4 bases of the junction left unmatched. The CDR3 is CASSVAPDRGNEQFF. The CDR3 nucleotides are TGTGCCAGCAGCGTAGCGCCGGACAGGGGCAATGAGCAGTTCTTC.

The chain recombines TRBV9 with TRBJ2-1, with TRBD2 identical over 10 bases. Germline loops: CDR1 SGDLS, CDR2 YYNGEE. V lost 3 bases to trimming and J lost 10 bases; unmatched junction nucleotides: 16. This CDR3 is built from 17 residues. Here the CDR3 reads CASSARTGSSGSGEQFF. For the CDR3, the DNA is TGTGCCAGCAGCGCAAGAACGGGCTCTAGCGGGAGCGGGGAGCAGTTCTTC.

The V and J genes are TRBV27 and TRBJ2-7; 7 positions agree with TRBD1. The CDR3 runs 15 residues. The germline V gene has CDR1 MNHEY and CDR2 SMNVEV (reference sequence). V trimming: 5 bases; J trimming: 4 bases; junction bases outside the gene matches: 11. The CDR3 DNA reads as TGTGCCAGCAGTGATGGCTTGGGGACAGCTTACGAGCAGTACTTC. As protein: CASSDGLGTAYEQYF.

The chain has TRBV7-2 and TRBJ2-5; the match to TRBD2 covers 15 bases. Germline assignment: CDR1 SGHTA and CDR2 FQGNSA. The CDR3 totals 18 residues. The V and J ends lost 1 base and 4 bases, in that order; junction bases with no gene match: 7. The CDR3 spells CASSLVGRTSGGGETQYF. As DNA, the CDR3 is TGTGCCAGCAGCTTAGTGGGGAGGACTAGCGGGGGGGGAGAGACCCAGTACTTC.

J is TRBJ2-2 and V is TRBV25-1; tentative D call: TRBD2 (7 bases). V lost 3 bases and J 0 bases, leaving 14 bases between the germline ends. Per the germline V gene, CDR1 is MGHDK and CDR2 is SYGVNS. This CDR3 region has 17 residues. The CDR3 nucleotides read TGTGCCAGCAGTGACCCGAGGGAGGGGGCGAACACCGGGGAGCTGTTTTTT. As protein: CASSDPREGANTGELFF. The entire variable domain, with the rest obtained from reference TRBV25-1 and TRBJ2-2, is as follows: EADIYQTPRYLVIGTGKKITLECSQTMGHDKMYWYQQDPGMELHLIHYSYGVNSTEKGDLSSESTVSRIRTEHFPLTLESARPSHTSQYLCASSDPREGANTGELFFGEGSRLTVL.

The rearrangement links TRBV29-1 to TRBJ2-7, with TRBD1 matching over 9 bases. V gave up 4 bases and J gave up 0 bases; unmatched junction bases: 4. The CDR3 extends over 14 amino acids. CDR1 SQVTM and CDR2 ANQGSEA come from the germline V gene. DNA of the CDR3: TGCAGCGTTGCGGGACAGGGATTCTCCTACGAGCAGTACTTC. Translated: CSVAGQGFSYEQYF.

The genes are TRBV5-1 and TRBJ1-1; D gene uncertain. The V and J ends lost 0 bases and 1 base respectively, with 4 bases between them. CDR1 and CDR2 (germline): SGHRS, YFSETQ. The CDR3 runs 13 residues. The CDR3 here is CASSLASNTEAFF. The CDR3 DNA is TGCGCCAGCAGCTTGGCATCGAACACTGAAGCTTTCTTT.

The rearrangement joins TRBV29-1 to TRBJ2-5, with TRBD1 as a possible D gene (6 bases). V was clipped by 4 bases and J by 2 bases, with 11 bases between them. The CDR3 runs to 13 residues. The germline CDR1 and CDR2 sequences are SQVTM and ANQGSEA. The CDR3 spells CSVAARGQETQYF. The CDR3 coding sequence is TGCAGCGTTGCGGCCAGGGGTCAAGAGACCCAGTACTTC.

The chain links TRBV10-3 to TRBJ1-1; D remains ambiguous. Per germline, CDR1 ENHRY and CDR2 SYGVKD. The V end was cut by 4 bases, the J end by 8 bases, with 8 bases between. The CDR3 has 11 amino acids. The chain's CDR3 is CAISGPGEAFF. CDR3 bases: TGTGCCATCAGTGGCCCGGGGGAAGCTTTCTTT.

This rearrangement joins TRBV5-1 to TRBJ1-1, with 7 nucleotides matching TRBD1. Germline V gene sequence: CDR1 SGHRS, CDR2 YFSETQ. CDR3 length: 16 amino acids. With V trimmed by 2 bases and J by 0 bases, 7 bases remained unmatched. This chain's CDR3 is CASSFTTGSMNTEAFF. The DNA for the CDR3 is TGCGCCAGCAGCTTTACGACAGGGAGTATGAACACTGAAGCTTTCTTT.

The V and J genes are TRBV2 and TRBJ2-7; TRBD2 matches at 14 bases. Trimming took 6 bases from V and 5 from J; bases not matched to a gene: 6. This CDR3 comprises 15 residues. Germline CDR1 SNHLY, CDR2 FYNNEI. DNA of the CDR3: TGTGCCAGCAGCGTGGGACTAGCGGGAGCGGACGAGCAGTACTTC. Translating gives CASSVGLAGADEQYF. Complete variable domain (other parts from reference TRBV2 and TRBJ2-7): EPEVTQTPSHQVTQMGQEVILRCVPISNHLYFYWYRQILGQKVEFLVSFYNNEISEKSEIFDDQFSVERPDGSNFTLKIRSTKLEDSAMYFCASSVGLAGADEQYFGPGTRLTVT.

The chain is built from TRBV12-1 and TRBJ2-5; the DNA was not used to check the table's D call, TRBD1. TRBV12-1 is a documented pseudogene. CDR3 size: 15 residues. The CDR3 DNA is TGTGCCAGCAGCTTTAAAGGCAGGGAACAAGAGACCCAGTACTTC. Encoded protein: CASSFKGREQETQYF.

The rearrangement uses TRBV2 and TRBJ2-1, with 7 bases that match TRBD2. Germline lookup yields CDR1 SNHLY and CDR2 FYNNEI. V trimming: 5 bases; J trimming: 7 bases; junction bases outside the gene matches: 8. This CDR3 has 14 amino acids. Here the CDR3 DNA reads TGTGCCAGCAGTCCCTTGGCGCGGGGGAATGAGCAGTTCTTC. Translated, it gives CASSPLARGNEQFF.

This chain links TRBV5-5 with TRBJ2-7; D remains unclear. Trimming took off 0 bases at V and 5 bases at J, with 6 bases between the two ends. CDR3 length equals 12 residues. The germline V gene has CDR1 SGHKS and CDR2 YYEKEE (reference sequence). The CDR3 here is CASSLARNEQYF. As DNA, the CDR3 is TGTGCCAGCAGCTTGGCGAGGAACGAGCAGTACTTC.

The V and J genes are TRBV7-9 and TRBJ2-1, with TRBD1 as a possible D gene (5 bases). Germline-derived CDR1 and CDR2 are SEHNR and FQNEAQ (reference sequence). V lost 2 bases to trimming and J lost 7 bases, with 9 bases between them. The CDR3 is 13 residues long. CDR3 protein: CASSLRGKNEQFF. The CDR3, as DNA: TGTGCCAGCAGCTTAAGGGGAAAGAATGAGCAGTTCTTC.

The V and J genes are TRBV5-1 and TRBJ1-4; TRBD1 aligns across 8 bases. Germline loops: CDR1 SGHRS, CDR2 YFSETQ. The V and J ends lost 5 bases and 8 bases, in that order; junction bases with no gene match: 5. This CDR3 contains 13 residues. CDR3 sequence reads: CASRTGEEEKLFF. CDR3 sequence (DNA): TGCGCCAGCAGGACAGGGGAGGAGGAAAAACTGTTTTTT.

This clone was counted a few times. The chain links TRBV11-3 to TRBJ1-1; D unresolved. Germline V gene lookup returns CDR1 SGHNT and CDR2 YENEEA. Trimming took off 2 bases at V and 3 bases at J, with 7 bases between the two ends. The CDR3 has 13 amino acids. The CDR3 sequence is CASSLSRDTEAFF. The CDR3 bases are TGTGCCAGCAGCTTATCCCGGGACACTGAAGCTTTCTTT.

This clone was found once. The V call is TRBV5-1, the J call TRBJ2-3, with D maybe TRBD2 (6 bases). The CDR3 has 15 amino acids. The V end lost 0 bases, the J end lost 0 bases, and 8 bases lay between the germline ends. From germline, CDR1 is SGHRS and CDR2 YFSETQ. The chain's CDR3 is CASSLVGGSTDTQYF. In nucleotides, the CDR3 is TGCGCCAGCAGCTTGGTAGGAGGGAGCACAGATACGCAGTATTTT.